Each of the 4 T cell receptor beta chains below was sequenced from the same sample in a study of T cells after posttransplantation cyclophosphamide. Treatment was busulfan-fludarabine conditioning, a marrow graft, and cyclophosphamide on days +3 and +4. Data came from immunoSEQ multiplex PCR; TCRdb stores just in-frame clones and leaves some out. This repertoire shows about 10,000 clones, roughly 80% found once; its top ten account for approximately 5.1%. Sequenced material: PBMCs, taken after allogeneic stem cell transplant with posttransplant cyclophosphamide. The receptors were sampled from a female patient aged 50-59 years who received an allogeneic stem cell transplant from a related donor, was CMV-positive, and had no GVHD. Some T cells may be supplied by the graft donor.

The sample holds a few counts of this clone. V usage is TRBV10-3 and J usage is TRBJ1-1; D is possibly TRBD1 (6 bases). The germline V and J ends were trimmed by 8 bases and 0 bases, with 13 bases remaining between them. CDR1 is ENHRY, CDR2 SYGVKD, per germline. CDR3 length: 14 residues. The CDR3 coding sequence is TGTGCCATCGTTAAGGGACAAATGAACACTGAAGCTTTCTTT. Its protein product is CAIVKGQMNTEAFF.

This chain uses TRBV27 with TRBJ2-1; 11 bases are a match to TRBD2. Germline CDR1 MNHEY, CDR2 SMNVEV (reference sequence). After removal of 6 bases from V and 10 bases from J, the junction contained 17 bases not matched to a gene. The CDR3 extends over 17 amino acids. The CDR3 spells CASRRQLAGGMSSEQFF. CDR3 in DNA: TGTGCCAGCAGACGTCAATTAGCGGGGGGGATGTCGTCCGAGCAGTTCTTC.

The V and J genes are TRBV11-2 and TRBJ1-6; 12 bases line up with TRBD1. The CDR3 extends over 18 amino acids. In germline, CDR1 is SGHAT, CDR2 FQNNGV. Trimming removed 1 base from V and 10 bases from J; junction bases left unmatched: 11. This CDR3 reads CASSLGAYRDRGHSPLHF. DNA for the CDR3: TGTGCCAGCAGCTTAGGGGCATATCGGGACAGGGGGCACTCACCCCTCCACTTT.

This sequence joins TRBV11-3 and TRBJ2-7; TRBD1 agrees at 7 bases. The germline V gene has CDR1 SGHNT and CDR2 YENEEA. The CDR3 is 15 residues long. V shed 5 bases and J 5 bases; nucleotides not matched to a gene: 12. CDR3 DNA sequence: TGTGCCAGCAGCCGCCAGGGGAAGGGGGCGGACGAGCAGTACTTC. Its protein is CASSRQGKGADEQYF.